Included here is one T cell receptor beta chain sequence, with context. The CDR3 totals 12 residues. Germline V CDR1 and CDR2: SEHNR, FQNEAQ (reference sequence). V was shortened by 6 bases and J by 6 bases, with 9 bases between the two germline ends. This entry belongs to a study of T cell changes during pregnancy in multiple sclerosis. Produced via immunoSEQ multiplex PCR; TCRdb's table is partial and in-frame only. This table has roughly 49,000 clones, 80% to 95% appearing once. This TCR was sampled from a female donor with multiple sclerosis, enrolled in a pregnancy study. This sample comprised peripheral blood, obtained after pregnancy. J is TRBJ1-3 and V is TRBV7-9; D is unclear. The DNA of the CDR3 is TGTGCCAGCAGTCCCGGGGAAAACACCATATATTTT. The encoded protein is CASSPGENTIYF.